Sequencing of this T cell receptor beta chain was carried out in a study of T cells in tuberculosis. Study-level information: Sequenced TCRs come from CD1B-GMM tetramer-binding T cells.

Notes on the study in general: A GMM-specific repertoire classifier reached roughly 87% accuracy, AUROC over 0.85.

The data were produced by immunoSEQ multiplex PCR, yet TCRdb's version contains in-frame clones alone and is incomplete. The sample has fewer than 30,000 clones, over 90% seen once. Tuberculin skin test and IGRA determined adolescents' latent tuberculosis status at entry. On average roughly 92,000 T cells per donor were immunosequenced. Regarding this clone: Its antigen is still unknown.

Sequenced sample: PBMCs. The clonotype comes from a donor aged 10 to 29 with latent tuberculosis or without tuberculosis infection.

CDR3 sequence: CASSEGSEKLFF. The CDR3 bases are TGCGCCAGCAGCGAGGGAAGTGAAAAACTGTTTTTT. This chain links TRBV5-1 with TRBJ1-4; D is uncertain. V dropped 4 bases and J dropped 7 bases, with 8 bases sitting between them. The V gene's germline CDR1 is SGHRS and CDR2 YFSETQ. CDR3 length: 12 residues.